The source of this T cell receptor (beta chain) is a study of shared clonotypes between healthy human individuals. CDR1 and CDR2 (germline): SQVTM, ANQGSEA. There are 12 residues in the CDR3. V shed 8 bases, J shed 4 bases, and the junction held 5 bases outside the gene matches. The table came from immunoSEQ multiplex PCR; TCRdb's copy has only in-frame clones and leaves some out. The data contain roughly 2.2 million clones, around 93% of them singletons. This clone has only one observation. The sequenced material came from naive CD4+ T cells from PBMCs. Documented subset: CD45RA+ positively selected. The TCR was taken from a man in his late teens or twenties in good health. Some clones in this sample may be carry-over from other donors' samples. The rearrangement links TRBV29-1 to TRBJ2-3; TRBD1 matches 8 bases. The CDR3 reads CSIGQGADTQYF. The CDR3 DNA is TGCAGCATCGGACAGGGAGCAGATACGCAGTATTTT.